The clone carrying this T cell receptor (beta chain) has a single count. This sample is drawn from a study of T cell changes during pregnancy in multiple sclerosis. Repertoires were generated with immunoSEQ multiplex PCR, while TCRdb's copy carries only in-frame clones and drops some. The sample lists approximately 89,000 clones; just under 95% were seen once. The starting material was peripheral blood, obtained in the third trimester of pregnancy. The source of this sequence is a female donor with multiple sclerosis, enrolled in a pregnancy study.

The CDR3: CASSLSGQGGYEQYF. CDR3 nucleotides: TGTGCCAGCAGCTTATCTGGACAGGGGGGATACGAGCAGTACTTC. The chain links TRBV5-6 to TRBJ2-7, with 10 bases lining up with TRBD1. The CDR3 extends over 15 amino acids. V gave up 2 bases and J gave up 4 bases; unmatched junction bases: 6. Germline V gene lookup returns CDR1 SGHDT and CDR2 YYEEEE.